This TCR beta chain was documented in a study of blood T cell repertoires in COVID-19. For the study at large: Donors in the United States, Italy and Spain gave samples during acute or convalescent COVID-19.

TCRdb's copy holds only in-frame clones and misses some; the assay was immunoSEQ multiplex PCR. Of some 130,000 clones listed, approximately 90% were seen once; the top ten hold around 3%. The CDR3 is 16 residues long. V gave up 4 bases and J gave up 1 base; unmatched junction bases: 9. CDR1 is SGHRS and CDR2 is YFSETQ in the germline V gene. The chain employs TRBV5-1 and TRBJ2-5; TRBD2 matches 8 bases. Sequenced sample: peripheral blood. The sequence was obtained from a man in his sixties with active or convalescent COVID-19. CDR3 in amino acids: CASSPRGAGVQETQYF. The CDR3 bases are TGCGCCAGCAGCCCTAGGGGAGCGGGGGTCCAAGAGACCCAGTACTTC.